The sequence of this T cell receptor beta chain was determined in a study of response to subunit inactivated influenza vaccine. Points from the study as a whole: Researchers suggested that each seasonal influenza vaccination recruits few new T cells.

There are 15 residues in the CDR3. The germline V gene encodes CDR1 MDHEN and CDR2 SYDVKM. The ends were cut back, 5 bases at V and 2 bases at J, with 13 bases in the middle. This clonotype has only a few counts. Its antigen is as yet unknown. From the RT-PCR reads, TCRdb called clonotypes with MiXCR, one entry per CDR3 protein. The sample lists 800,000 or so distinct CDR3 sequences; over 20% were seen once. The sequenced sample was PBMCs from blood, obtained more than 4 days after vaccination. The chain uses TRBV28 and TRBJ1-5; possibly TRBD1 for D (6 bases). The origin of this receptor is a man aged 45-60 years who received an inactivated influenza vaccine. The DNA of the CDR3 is TGTGCCAGCAGTCCGGGAGGGGGAGGCAATCAGCCCCAGCATTTT. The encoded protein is CASSPGGGGNQPQHF. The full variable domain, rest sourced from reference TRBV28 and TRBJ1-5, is DVKVTQSSRYLVKRTGEKVFLECVQDMDHENMFWYRQDPGLGLRLIYFSYDVKMKEKGDIPEGYSVSREKKERFSLILESASTNQTSMYLCASSPGGGGNQPQHFGDGTRLSIL.